This T cell receptor (beta chain) emerged from a study of blood T cell repertoires in COVID-19. This CDR3 comprises 14 residues. V shed 2 bases, J shed 5 bases, and the junction held 5 bases outside the gene matches. The germline V gene encodes CDR1 MDHEN and CDR2 SYDVKM. Assay: immunoSEQ multiplex PCR; the TCRdb copy retains only in-frame clones and omits some. The profile shows over 65,000 clones, 87% of them singletons. The TCR was taken from a human donor in a cohort sampled during active COVID-19. The sequenced sample consisted of peripheral blood. The chain joins TRBV28 to TRBJ1-2; 7 nucleotides match TRBD1. CDR3 nucleotides: TGTGCCAGCAGTTTAGGGACAGCAGTTTATGGCTACACCTTC. The encoded protein is CASSLGTAVYGYTF.